This passage covers 22 T cell receptor beta chains from one sample sequenced in a study of T-cell reconstitution after alpha-beta-depleted transplantation in children. Using unique molecular identifiers, the investigators prepared the TCRbeta library. Each CDR3 protein is one row after TCRdb ran MiXCR on the PCR reads. In the table there are about 110,000 distinct CDR3 sequences, approximately 6.9% of which are singletons. The source was PBMCs, mostly from graft donor cells, collected 360 days after TCRalphabeta/CD19-depleted stem cell transplant. The receptors derive from a male patient aged 2-10 years who had a stem cell transplant for acute lymphoblastic leukemia, so the T cells may come from the graft donor.

This clonotype was observed at least ten times. CDR3 region: CATSLWGDEQFF. Here the CDR3 DNA reads TGTGCCACCAGTCTATGGGGGGATGAGCAGTTCTTC. The V and J genes are TRBV15 and TRBJ2-1, with D possibly matching TRBD2 (6 bases). Trimming shortened V by 6 bases and J by 8 bases, and 11 bases separated the two germline ends. The length of the CDR3 is 12 residues. Germline V lookup: CDR1 LNHNV, CDR2 YYDKDF (reference sequence).

The genes are TRBV20-1 and TRBJ2-7, with 12 bases identical to TRBD1. The CDR3 runs 13 residues. Germline assignment: CDR1 DFQATT and CDR2 SNEGSKA (reference sequence). J lost 7 bases, V lost 6 bases, and 7 bases had no gene match. CDR3 sequence reads: CSAFRDRGREQYF. The CDR3 bases are TGCAGTGCGTTCCGGGACAGGGGGCGGGAGCAGTACTTC.

In its sample, this clonotype was seen a few times. V is TRBV10-3 and J is TRBJ1-3, with D unclear. CDR3 length: 13 residues. Germline CDR1 ENHRY, CDR2 SYGVKD. Trimming pared 8 bases from V and 0 bases from J, leaving 8 bases between. The CDR3 spells CAIPGNSGNTIYF. DNA for the CDR3: TGTGCCATCCCCGGCAACTCTGGAAACACCATATATTTT.

This clonotype was counted many times. The V and J genes are TRBV6-5 and TRBJ2-1; D is unclear. The germline V gene encodes CDR1 MNHEY and CDR2 SVGAGI. The CDR3 length is 15 residues. Between the trimmed V and J ends, which lost 0 bases and 0 bases, there was a span of 6 bases. CDR3 in amino acids: CASSYSPSSYNEQFF. The DNA of the CDR3 is TGTGCCAGCAGTTACTCACCTAGCTCCTACAATGAGCAGTTCTTC.

This clonotype was detected many times. This chain joins TRBV27 and TRBJ2-7; 8 bases fit TRBD1. The CDR3 length is 15 residues. The germline V gene encodes CDR1 MNHEY and CDR2 SMNVEV (reference sequence). The trim removed 5 bases at V and 4 bases at J, leaving 10 bases unmatched. The CDR3: CASSPRDRKGYEQYF. CDR3 sequence (DNA): TGTGCCAGCAGTCCCCGGGACAGGAAAGGGTACGAGCAGTACTTC.

Many counts were recorded for this clonotype. The chain carries TRBV4-3 and TRBJ2-1, with TRBD2 matching over 9 bases. The V and J ends lost 1 base and 8 bases, in that order; junction bases with no gene match: 6. CDR3 length: 15 amino acids. Germline CDR1 is LGHNA and CDR2 is YSLEER. CDR3 bases: TGCGCCAGCAGCCAAGGACTAGCGGCAGACGATGAGCAGTTCTTC. Translating gives CASSQGLAADDEQFF.

This clonotype has a handful of counts. The gene calls are TRBV30 and TRBJ1-5, with 7 bases that match TRBD1. This CDR3 has 14 residues. Germline CDR1 is GTSNPN and CDR2 is SVGIG (reference sequence). The V gene end was trimmed by 3 bases and the J gene end by 0 bases; junction bases not matched to a gene: 2. Here the CDR3 reads CAWRHRGSNQPQHF. CDR3 bases: TGTGCCTGGAGGCACAGGGGTAGCAATCAGCCCCAGCATTTT.

This clonotype was recorded many times. The J gene is TRBJ2-1, the V gene TRBV20-1; 11 bases match TRBD2. Trimming at V came to 5 bases and at J to 8 bases, leaving 11 bases not matched to a gene. This CDR3 contains 15 residues. Germline CDR1 reads DFQATT; CDR2 reads SNEGSKA (reference sequence). The CDR3 nucleotides are TGCAGTGCTCCCAATAGCGGGAGGGCCGGGGATGAGCAGTTCTTC. It translates to CSAPNSGRAGDEQFF.

This clonotype occurred many times. The gene calls are TRBV28 and TRBJ2-3; 7 bases agree with TRBD1. V shed 3 bases, J shed 2 bases, and the junction held 11 bases outside the gene matches. The V gene's germline CDR1 is MDHEN and CDR2 SYDVKM. The CDR3 consists of 17 residues. CDR3 sequence reads: CASSFRGQEFLTDTQYF. The CDR3 bases are TGTGCCAGCAGTTTCCGCGGACAGGAGTTCCTCACAGATACGCAGTATTTT.

This clonotype was recorded at least ten times. J is TRBJ2-5 and V is TRBV29-1; 10 positions match TRBD1. Germline-derived CDR1 and CDR2 are SQVTM and ANQGSEA. The CDR3 is 16 amino acids. This chain's CDR3 is CPPWDPRQGAEETQYF. The CDR3, as DNA: TGCCCCCCGTGGGATCCGAGACAGGGGGCAGAGGAGACCCAGTACTTC.

This clonotype was counted many times. J is TRBJ2-5 and V is TRBV29-1, with TRBD1 matching over 8 bases. The CDR3 covers 15 residues. Per germline, CDR1 SQVTM and CDR2 ANQGSEA. V lost 5 bases, J lost 5 bases, and 13 bases stayed unmatched. CDR3 nucleotides: TGCAGCGTTCTGACCCGGACAGGGATGTGGGAGACCCAGTACTTC. It encodes CSVLTRTGMWETQYF.

The chain joins TRBV7-2 to TRBJ2-5, with 12 bases aligning to TRBD2. Trimming removed 5 bases from V and 5 bases from J; junction bases left unmatched: 6. This CDR3 has 15 residues. Germline V gives CDR1 SGHTA, CDR2 FQGNSA. The CDR3 region is CASSATSGSGETQYF. Here the CDR3 DNA reads TGTGCCAGCAGCGCGACTAGCGGGAGTGGGGAGACCCAGTACTTC.

The chain carries TRBV7-9 and TRBJ2-7, with 7 bases fitting TRBD2. V was pared by 2 bases and J by 3 bases, with 4 bases of the junction left unmatched. Germline CDR1 is SEHNR and CDR2 is FQNEAQ (reference sequence). CDR3 length equals 14 residues. This chain's CDR3 is CASSLTWDYYEQYF. CDR3 nucleotide sequence: TGTGCCAGCAGCTTAACCTGGGACTACTACGAGCAGTACTTC.

This clonotype was observed a handful of times. This sequence joins TRBV6-5 and TRBJ1-2, with TRBD1 matching 11 bases. Germline V gene lookup returns CDR1 MNHEY and CDR2 SVGAGI. V shed 2 bases and J 6 bases; nucleotides not matched to a gene: 2. The CDR3 extends over 14 amino acids. The CDR3 nucleotides read TGTGCCAGCAGTTACCAGGGACAGGGGGATGGCTACACCTTC. It yields the protein CASSYQGQGDGYTF.

This clonotype occurred many times. CDR3 residues: CAISESVRDEQFF. CDR3 nucleotides: TGTGCCATCAGTGAGTCGGTAAGGGATGAGCAGTTCTTC. The chain employs TRBV10-3 and TRBJ2-1, with D uncertain. CDR3 length: 13 amino acids. V was cut by 0 bases and J by 8 bases, with 8 bases left in between. Per germline, CDR1 ENHRY and CDR2 SYGVKD.

The genes are TRBV9 and TRBJ2-1, with D perhaps assigned TRBD1 or TRBD2 (6 bases each). The CDR3 covers 15 residues. Germline CDR1 and CDR2: SGDLS and YYNGEE. V dropped 0 bases and J dropped 7 bases, with 14 bases sitting between them. The CDR3 spells CASSVEGGLSNEQFF. CDR3 DNA sequence: TGTGCCAGCAGCGTAGAGGGGGGACTTAGTAATGAGCAGTTCTTC.

The rearrangement uses TRBV4-1 and TRBJ2-3; no reliable D call. V was cut by 4 bases and J by 6 bases, with 14 bases left in between. The CDR3 has 14 residues. Per germline, CDR1 MGHRA and CDR2 YSYEKL. CDR3 sequence: CASSPAPQVDTQYF. CDR3 DNA sequence: TGCGCCAGCAGCCCGGCCCCCCAAGTGGATACGCAGTATTTT.

This clonotype was found a few times. This sequence joins TRBV20-1 and TRBJ2-4; a possible D gene is TRBD2 (5 bases). The ends were cut back, 3 bases at V and 7 bases at J, with 13 bases in the middle. The CDR3 is 13 residues long. Germline V lookup: CDR1 DFQATT, CDR2 SNEGSKA (reference sequence). CDR3 amino acids: CSARTLTGNIQYF. The CDR3 DNA follows: TGCAGTGCTAGGACCCTAACGGGGAACATTCAGTACTTC.

This clonotype has ten or more counts. The J gene is TRBJ2-3, the V gene TRBV4-1; no reliable D call. This CDR3 spans 15 amino acids. Germline values: CDR1 MGHRA, CDR2 YSYEKL. V was shortened by 4 bases and J by 0 bases, with 11 bases between the two germline ends. CDR3 in amino acids: CASSPRRTSTDTQYF. The CDR3 nucleotides are TGCGCCAGCAGCCCGAGGCGCACTAGCACAGATACGCAGTATTTT.

Many counts were recorded for this clonotype. V and J are TRBV2 and TRBJ2-1; D is ambiguous. The length of the CDR3 is 10 residues. Trimming took off 8 bases at V and 10 bases at J, with 9 bases between the two ends. Germline CDR1 SNHLY, CDR2 FYNNEI. CDR3 amino acids: CASEGNEQFF. The CDR3 coding sequence is TGTGCCAGCGAAGGGAACGAGCAGTTCTTC.

This rearrangement joins TRBV7-9 to TRBJ1-3; D remains unclear. Germline CDR1 is SEHNR and CDR2 is FQNEAQ (reference sequence). This CDR3 contains 17 residues. Trimming took 0 bases from V and 0 from J, leaving 12 bases between them. In nucleotides, the CDR3 is TGTGCCAGCAGCTTAGCGGTCAGGCCCTCCTCTGGAAACACCATATATTTT. It translates to CASSLAVRPSSGNTIYF.

This clonotype was seen many times. The chain links TRBV7-9 to TRBJ2-2, with a possible D match to TRBD2 (6 bases). This CDR3 region has 12 residues. V was clipped by 9 bases and J by 6 bases, with 11 bases between them. The germline gives CDR1 SEHNR, CDR2 FQNEAQ (reference sequence). The CDR3 bases are TGTGCCAGTGGAGGGGTCCCCGGGGAGCTGTTTTTT. Its protein product is CASGGVPGELFF.